A single T cell receptor beta chain is shown here with its context. This sample stems from a study of OX40 agonist ivuxolimab in advanced cancers. CDR1 and CDR2 from the germline V gene are SGHTA and FQGTGA. V was trimmed by 4 bases and J by 3 bases, leaving 9 bases between them. CDR3 length: 13 amino acids. Only in-frame clones appear in the TCRdb table, and some are missing; sequencing was by immunoSEQ multiplex PCR. Of tens of thousands of clones detected, around 84% appear once; the ten largest clones hold approximately 2.6%. This chain joins TRBV7-3 and TRBJ1-1, with D uncertain. This material consisted of CD4+ or CD8+ T cells sorted from blood, taken in a trial of the OX40 agonist ivuxolimab. The sequence derives from an adult with an advanced solid tumor such as melanoma, head and neck, liver or kidney cancer. The CDR3 DNA sequence: TGTGCCAGCAGCTCCCAAGTGGACACTGAAGCTTTCTTT. The encoded protein is CASSSQVDTEAFF. Using reference TRBV7-3 and TRBJ1-1 for the parts outside the CDR3, the full variable domain is GAGVSQTPSNKVTEKGKYVELRCDPISGHTALYWYRQSLGQGPEFLIYFQGTGAADDSGLPNDRFFAVRPEGSVSTLKIQRTERGDSAVYLCASSSQVDTEAFFGQGTRLTVV.